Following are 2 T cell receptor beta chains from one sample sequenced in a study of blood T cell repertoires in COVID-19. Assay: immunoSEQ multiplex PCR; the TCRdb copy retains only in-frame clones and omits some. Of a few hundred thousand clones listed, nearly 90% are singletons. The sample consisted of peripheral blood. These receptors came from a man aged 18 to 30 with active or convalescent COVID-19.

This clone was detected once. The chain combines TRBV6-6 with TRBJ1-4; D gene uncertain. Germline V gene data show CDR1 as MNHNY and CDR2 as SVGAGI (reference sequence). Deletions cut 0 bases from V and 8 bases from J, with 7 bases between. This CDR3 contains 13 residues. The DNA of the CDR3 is TGTGCCAGCAGTTACTCAGACTGGGAAAAACTGTTTTTT. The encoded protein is CASSYSDWEKLFF.

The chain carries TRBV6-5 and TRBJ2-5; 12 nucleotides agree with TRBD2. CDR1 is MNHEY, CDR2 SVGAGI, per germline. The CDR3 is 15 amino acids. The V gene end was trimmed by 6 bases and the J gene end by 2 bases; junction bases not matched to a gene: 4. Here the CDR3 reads CASSRLAGEQETQYF. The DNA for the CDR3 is TGTGCCAGCAGCAGACTAGCGGGGGAGCAAGAGACCCAGTACTTC.